These 8 T cell receptor beta chains were all obtained from the same sample, sequenced in a study of blood T cells in healthy people across ages. A second PCR, run for roughly 7 to 11 cycles, used a sample-barcoded 5' primer plus a J-beta primer mix. TCRdb re-called the 5' RACE reads through MiXCR, storing one row per CDR3 protein. The sample yields hundreds of thousands of distinct CDR3 sequences, more than 40% seen once. The sample was blood. All receptors come from a man aged 55-75 years in good health.

This chain links TRBV20-1 with TRBJ2-5, with TRBD1 matching over 8 bases. Germline lookup yields CDR1 DFQATT and CDR2 SNEGSKA (reference sequence). The CDR3 covers 14 residues. Unmatched junction bases numbered 6, after V lost 6 bases and J lost 0 bases. Here the CDR3 DNA reads TGCAGTGCCCCACGACAGGGGAACCAAGAGACCCAGTACTTC. It codes for CSAPRQGNQETQYF.

The chain couples TRBV3-1 to TRBJ2-1, with TRBD1 matching over 7 bases. This CDR3 is built from 14 residues. V dropped 4 bases and J dropped 7; count of bases not matched to a gene: 7. The germline CDR1 and CDR2 sequences are LGHDT and YNNKEL (reference sequence). This CDR3 is CASSRGTVANEQFF. CDR3 bases: TGTGCCAGCAGCCGGGGGACAGTGGCTAATGAGCAGTTCTTC.

With regard to this clonotype: This may come from a read error, since a much larger clone is one base off. V usage is TRBV12-3 or TRBV12-4 and J usage is TRBJ2-3; maybe TRBD2 (5 bases). This CDR3 has 14 amino acids. The CDR3 spells CTSSLQRSTDTQYF. The CDR3 DNA follows: TGTACCAGCAGCCTTCAGCGGAGCACAGATACGCAGTATTTT.

The rearrangement joins TRBV27 to TRBJ2-7; D is possibly TRBD1 (6 bases). Per germline, CDR1 MNHEY and CDR2 SMNVEV (reference sequence). The CDR3 spans 15 residues. The germline V and J ends were trimmed by 4 bases and 2 bases, with 15 bases remaining between them. DNA of the CDR3: TGTGCCAGCAGTTCGCTAGGGGGTTATGCCTACGAGCAGTACTTC. Translating it yields CASSSLGGYAYEQYF.

The V and J genes are TRBV29-1 and TRBJ2-5; TRBD1 matches at 7 bases. The end of the DNA fits TRBJ2-7 better, so the J call may be wrong. The CDR3 is made up of 14 amino acids. Germline loops: CDR1 SQVTM, CDR2 ANQGSEA. The CDR3 nucleotides are TGCAGCGTTCAGGGGGTGGTAGAATCCAACGAGCAGTACTTC. Translated: CSVQGVVESNEQYF.

This clonotype was seen at least ten times. V is TRBV7-8 and J is TRBJ2-5, with 8 positions matching TRBD2. The CDR3 contains 14 residues. CDR1 and CDR2 from the germline V gene are SGHVS and FQNEAQ. V was pared by 7 bases and J by 4 bases, with 8 bases of the junction left unmatched. CDR3 nucleotide sequence: TGTGCCAGCACCCGGGGGGGGATGGGAGAGACCCAGTACTTC. Translated, it gives CASTRGGMGETQYF.

CDR3 bases: TGTGCCAGCAGTCCCGACAGGGGCGATGGCTACACCTTC. The encoded protein is CASSPDRGDGYTF. The chain joins TRBV12-3 or TRBV12-4 to TRBJ1-2; 8 bases are shared with TRBD1. This CDR3 is built from 13 residues. V shed 5 bases and J 6 bases; nucleotides not matched to a gene: 5.

This clonotype was counted only a few times. The chain couples TRBV12-3 or TRBV12-4 to TRBJ2-3; unclear D gene. Trimming left V 7 bases short and J 6 bases short, with 8 bases between. The CDR3 covers 11 residues. In DNA form, the CDR3 reads TGTGCCAGCACCCCCGGTGATACGCAGTATTTT. Encoded protein: CASTPGDTQYF.